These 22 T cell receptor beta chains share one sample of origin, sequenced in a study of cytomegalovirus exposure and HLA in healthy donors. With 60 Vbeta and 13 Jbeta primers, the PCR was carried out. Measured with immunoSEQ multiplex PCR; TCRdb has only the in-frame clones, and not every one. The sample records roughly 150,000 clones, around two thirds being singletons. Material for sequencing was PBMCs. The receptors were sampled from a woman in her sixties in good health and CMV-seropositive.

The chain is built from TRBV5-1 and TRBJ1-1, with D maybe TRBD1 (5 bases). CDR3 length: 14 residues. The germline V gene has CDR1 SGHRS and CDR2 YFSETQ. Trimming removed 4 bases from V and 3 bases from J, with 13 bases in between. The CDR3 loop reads CASSRRGGDTEAFF. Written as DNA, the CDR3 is TGCGCCAGCAGCAGAAGGGGAGGAGACACTGAAGCTTTCTTT.

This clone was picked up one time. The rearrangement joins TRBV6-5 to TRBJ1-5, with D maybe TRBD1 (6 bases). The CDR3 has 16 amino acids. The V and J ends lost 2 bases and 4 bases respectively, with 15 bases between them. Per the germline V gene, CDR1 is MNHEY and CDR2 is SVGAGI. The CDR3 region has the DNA TGTGCCAGCAGTTACAGCATGACAGGAGAAAATCAGCCCCAGCATTTT. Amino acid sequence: CASSYSMTGENQPQHF.

The CDR3 coding sequence is TGTGCCAGCAGCGCGTGGCGTGGTAGCGTGAACAATGAGCAGTTCTTC. This codes for CASSAWRGSVNNEQFF. The chain joins TRBV7-9 to TRBJ2-1, with D maybe TRBD2 (5 bases). V shed 5 bases and J shed 5 bases, with 19 bases lying between them. Germline CDR1 reads SEHNR; CDR2 reads FQNEAQ (reference sequence). This CDR3 has 16 amino acids.

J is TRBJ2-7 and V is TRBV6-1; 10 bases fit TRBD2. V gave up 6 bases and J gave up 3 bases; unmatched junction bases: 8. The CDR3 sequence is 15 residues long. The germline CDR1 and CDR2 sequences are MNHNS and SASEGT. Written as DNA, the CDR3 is TGTGCCAGCAGCGCAACTAGCGGGACTCTCTACGAGCAGTACTTC. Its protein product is CASSATSGTLYEQYF.

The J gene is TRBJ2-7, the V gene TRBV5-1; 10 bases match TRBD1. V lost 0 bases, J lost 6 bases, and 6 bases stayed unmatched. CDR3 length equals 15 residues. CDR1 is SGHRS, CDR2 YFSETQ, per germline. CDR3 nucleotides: TGCGCCAGCAGCTTGGAGGGGACAGGGGCCTTCGAGCAGTACTTC. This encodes CASSLEGTGAFEQYF.

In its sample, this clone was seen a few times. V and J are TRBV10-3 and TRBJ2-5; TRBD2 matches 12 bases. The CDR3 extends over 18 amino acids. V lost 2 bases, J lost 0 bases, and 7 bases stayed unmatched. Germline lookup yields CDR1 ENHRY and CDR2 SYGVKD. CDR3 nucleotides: TGTGCCATCAGTGAGGGAGGGACTAGCGGGTCGTACCAAGAGACCCAGTACTTC. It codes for CAISEGGTSGSYQETQYF.

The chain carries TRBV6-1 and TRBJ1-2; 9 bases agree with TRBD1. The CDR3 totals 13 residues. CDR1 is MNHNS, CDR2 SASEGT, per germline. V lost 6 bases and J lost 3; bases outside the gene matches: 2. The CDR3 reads CASRWDRDYGYTF. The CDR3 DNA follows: TGTGCCAGCAGATGGGACAGGGACTATGGCTACACCTTC.

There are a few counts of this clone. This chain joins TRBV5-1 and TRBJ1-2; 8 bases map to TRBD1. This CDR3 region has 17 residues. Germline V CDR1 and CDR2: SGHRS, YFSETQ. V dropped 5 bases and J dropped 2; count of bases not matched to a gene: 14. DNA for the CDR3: TGCGCCAGCAGTTCGACGGATGGGGCAGGGGGCAACTATGGCTACACCTTC. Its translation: CASSSTDGAGGNYGYTF.

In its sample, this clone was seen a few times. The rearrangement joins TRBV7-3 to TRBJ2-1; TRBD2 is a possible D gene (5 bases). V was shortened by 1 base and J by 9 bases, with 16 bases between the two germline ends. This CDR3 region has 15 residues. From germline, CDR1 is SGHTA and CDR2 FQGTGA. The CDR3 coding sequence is TGTGCCAGCAGCTTAAAAAGCGGCCCTACGGCTGAGCAGTTCTTC. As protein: CASSLKSGPTAEQFF.

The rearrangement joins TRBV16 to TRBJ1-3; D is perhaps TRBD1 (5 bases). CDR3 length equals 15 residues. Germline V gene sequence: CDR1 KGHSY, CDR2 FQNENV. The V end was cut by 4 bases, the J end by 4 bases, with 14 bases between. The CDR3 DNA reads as TGTGCCAGCAGCCCCCCGGGGGGGAAAGGAAACACCATATATTTT. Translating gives CASSPPGGKGNTIYF.

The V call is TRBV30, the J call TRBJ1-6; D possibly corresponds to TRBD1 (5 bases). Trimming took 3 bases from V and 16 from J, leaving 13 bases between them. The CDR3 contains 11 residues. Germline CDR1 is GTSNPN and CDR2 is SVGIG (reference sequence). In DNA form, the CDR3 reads TGTGCCTGGAGCGGTACCAGGGAACTCCACTTT. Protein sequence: CAWSGTRELHF.

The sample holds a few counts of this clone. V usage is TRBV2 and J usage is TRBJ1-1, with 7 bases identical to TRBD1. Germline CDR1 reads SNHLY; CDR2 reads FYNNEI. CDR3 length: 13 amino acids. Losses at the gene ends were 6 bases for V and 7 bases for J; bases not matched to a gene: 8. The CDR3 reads CASRTGALGEAFF. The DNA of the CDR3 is TGTGCCAGCAGAACAGGGGCGCTTGGTGAAGCTTTCTTT.

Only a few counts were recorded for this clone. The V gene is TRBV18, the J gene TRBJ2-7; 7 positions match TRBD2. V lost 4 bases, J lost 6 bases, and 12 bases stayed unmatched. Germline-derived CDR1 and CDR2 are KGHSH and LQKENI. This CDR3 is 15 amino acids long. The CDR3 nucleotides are TGTGCCAGCTCACTTAATCCAGCGGGATCCCCCGAGCAGTACTTC. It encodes CASSLNPAGSPEQYF.

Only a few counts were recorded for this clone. The CDR3 protein is CASSETSFGDTQYF. The CDR3, as DNA: TGTGCCAGCAGTGAGACTAGTTTCGGGGATACGCAGTATTTT. V gene TRBV6-6 combines with J gene TRBJ2-3, with D tentatively TRBD2 (6 bases). Trimming cost V 5 bases and J 6 bases, with 15 bases left between them. CDR3 length: 14 residues. The germline V gene encodes CDR1 MNHNY and CDR2 SVGAGI (reference sequence).

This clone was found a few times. CDR3 DNA sequence: TGTGCCAGCAGTTCGGGACAGCCCAAGGCAGCTTTCTTT. Protein sequence: CASSSGQPKAAFF. The J gene is TRBJ1-1, the V gene TRBV28; 7 bases are a match to TRBD1. The V and J ends lost 4 bases and 10 bases, in that order; junction bases with no gene match: 9. The CDR3 runs to 13 residues. The germline CDR1 and CDR2 sequences are MDHEN and SYDVKM.

CDR3 in amino acids: CASSLRGQGAYEQYF. The CDR3 bases are TGTGCCAGCAGCTTACGAGGACAGGGGGCTTACGAGCAGTACTTC. The chain links TRBV5-4 to TRBJ2-7, with 11 nucleotides matching TRBD1. This CDR3 has 15 amino acids. J lost 4 bases, V lost 2 bases, and 5 bases had no gene match. Per germline, CDR1 SGHNT and CDR2 YYREEE (reference sequence). Complete variable domain (other parts from reference TRBV5-4 and TRBJ2-7): ETGVTQSPTHLIKTRGQQVTLRCSSQSGHNTVSWYQQALGQGPQFIFQYYREEENGRGNFPPRFSGLQFPNYSSELNVNALELDDSALYLCASSLRGQGAYEQYFGPGTRLTVT.

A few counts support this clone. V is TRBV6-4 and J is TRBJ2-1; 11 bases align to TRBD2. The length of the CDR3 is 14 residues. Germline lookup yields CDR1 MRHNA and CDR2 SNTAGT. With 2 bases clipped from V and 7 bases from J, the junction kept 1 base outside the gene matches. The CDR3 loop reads CASSDASGRNEQFF. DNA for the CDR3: TGTGCCAGCAGTGACGCTAGCGGGAGGAATGAGCAGTTCTTC.

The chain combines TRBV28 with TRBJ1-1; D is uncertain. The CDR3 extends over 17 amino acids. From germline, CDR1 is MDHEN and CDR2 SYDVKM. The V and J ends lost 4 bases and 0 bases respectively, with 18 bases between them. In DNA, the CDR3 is TGTGCCAGCAGTTCCCCCCCGGGTGGAGCCATGAACACTGAAGCTTTCTTT. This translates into CASSSPPGGAMNTEAFF.

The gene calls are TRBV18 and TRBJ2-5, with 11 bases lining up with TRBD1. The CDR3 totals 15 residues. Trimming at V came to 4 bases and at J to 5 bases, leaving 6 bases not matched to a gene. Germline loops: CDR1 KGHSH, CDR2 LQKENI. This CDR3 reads CASSLRTGGWETQYF. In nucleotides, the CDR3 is TGTGCCAGCTCACTCCGGACAGGGGGCTGGGAGACCCAGTACTTC.

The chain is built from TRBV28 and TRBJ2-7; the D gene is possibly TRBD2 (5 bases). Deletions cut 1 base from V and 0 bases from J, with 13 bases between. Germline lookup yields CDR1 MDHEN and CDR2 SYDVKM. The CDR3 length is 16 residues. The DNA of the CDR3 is TGTGCCAGCAGTTTATTTCTCGGGAAAACCTCCTACGAGCAGTACTTC. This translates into CASSLFLGKTSYEQYF.

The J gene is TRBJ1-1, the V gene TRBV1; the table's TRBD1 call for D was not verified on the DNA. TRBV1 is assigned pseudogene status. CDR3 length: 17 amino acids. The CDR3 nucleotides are TGCACCAGCAGCCAAGATAAACGGCGGACAGTGAACACTGAAGCTTTCTTT. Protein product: CTSSQDKRRTVNTEAFF.

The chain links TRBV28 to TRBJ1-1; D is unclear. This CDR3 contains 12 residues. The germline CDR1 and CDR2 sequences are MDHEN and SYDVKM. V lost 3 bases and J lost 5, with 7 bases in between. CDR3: CASSFSRTEAFF. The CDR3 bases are TGTGCCAGCAGTTTTTCTAGGACTGAAGCTTTCTTT.